The clone carrying this T cell receptor beta chain has a handful of counts. Its antigen is not identified. Germline-derived CDR1 and CDR2 are SGHTA and FQGTGA. V gave up 4 bases and J gave up 5 bases, with 9 bases separating them. The CDR3 consists of 13 residues. The data derive from a study of response to subunit inactivated influenza vaccine. Study-level findings and limits: New T cells are recruited in small numbers by each seasonal influenza vaccination, according to the authors' suggestion.

TCRdb passed the RT-PCR reads through MiXCR, listing each CDR3 protein once. The data contain 630,000 or so distinct CDR3 sequences, approximately 14% of them singletons. This rearrangement joins TRBV7-3 to TRBJ1-5; no firm D call. The source was PBMCs from blood, collected 12 days after vaccination. This sequence originates from a man aged 45-60 years who received an inactivated influenza vaccine. As DNA, the CDR3 is TGTGCCAGCAGCTCTAAGTTCGATCAGCCCCAGCATTTT. The encoded protein is CASSSKFDQPQHF.